The clone carrying this T cell receptor (beta chain) was counted a single time. Its antigen is not known. The data belong to a study of immune evolution from preneoplasia to lung adenocarcinoma. Study-wide points: Top clone share appeared to fall from AAH through AIS, MIA, adenocarcinoma. Later-stage lesions appeared to have more T cells, more diversity, less clonality.

Sequencing was performed with immunoSEQ multiplex PCR; in TCRdb, only in-frame clones are kept and a portion is missing. The profile shows some 3,200 clones, around half of them singletons. The germline gives CDR1 MDHEN, CDR2 SYDVKM. CDR3 length: 13 residues. Trimming took off 5 bases at V and 2 bases at J, with 9 bases between the two ends. Patients had resection in Japan or China between about 2014 and 2017. Sequencing was carried out using FFPE normal lung tissue adjacent to the tumor. This clonotype was obtained from a person in their fifties or sixties with lung adenocarcinoma. The J gene is TRBJ2-5, the V gene TRBV28; D may be TRBD1 (5 bases). As DNA, the CDR3 is TGTGCCAGCAGTGCAGCAGGGCAAGAGACCCAGTACTTC. As protein: CASSAAGQETQYF.